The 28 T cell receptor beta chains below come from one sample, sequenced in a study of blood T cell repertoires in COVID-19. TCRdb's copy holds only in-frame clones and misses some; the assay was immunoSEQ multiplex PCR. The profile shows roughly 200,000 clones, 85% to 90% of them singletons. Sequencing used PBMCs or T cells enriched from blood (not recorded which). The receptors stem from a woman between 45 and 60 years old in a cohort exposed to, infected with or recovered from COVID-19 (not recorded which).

CDR3 DNA: TGTGCCAGCAGTCGAGATTACAATGAGCAGTTCTTC. Translated, it gives CASSRDYNEQFF. This sequence joins TRBV5-4 and TRBJ2-1, with D hard to call. The CDR3 is 12 amino acids. V was pared by 5 bases and J by 4 bases, with 7 bases between. Germline CDR1 and CDR2: SGHNT and YYREEE (reference sequence).

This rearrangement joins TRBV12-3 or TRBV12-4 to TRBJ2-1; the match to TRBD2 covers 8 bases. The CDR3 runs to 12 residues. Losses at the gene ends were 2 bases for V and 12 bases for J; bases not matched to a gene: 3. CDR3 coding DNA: TGTGCCAGCAGTTTAAAGCGGGGGTGGCAGTTCTTC. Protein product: CASSLKRGWQFF.

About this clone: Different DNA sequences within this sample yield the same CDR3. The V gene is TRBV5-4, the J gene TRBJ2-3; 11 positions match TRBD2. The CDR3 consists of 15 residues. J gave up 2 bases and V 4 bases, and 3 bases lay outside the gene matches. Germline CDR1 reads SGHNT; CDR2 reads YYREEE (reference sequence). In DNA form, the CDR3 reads TGTGCCAGCAGCCTGACTAGCGGGGCCACAGATACGCAGTATTTT. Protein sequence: CASSLTSGATDTQYF. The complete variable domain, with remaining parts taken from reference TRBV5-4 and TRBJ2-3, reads ETGVTQSPTHLIKTRGQQVTLRCSSQSGHNTVSWYQQALGQGPQFIFQYYREEENGRGNFPPRFSGLQFPNYSSELNVNALELDDSALYLCASSLTSGATDTQYFGPGTRLTVL.

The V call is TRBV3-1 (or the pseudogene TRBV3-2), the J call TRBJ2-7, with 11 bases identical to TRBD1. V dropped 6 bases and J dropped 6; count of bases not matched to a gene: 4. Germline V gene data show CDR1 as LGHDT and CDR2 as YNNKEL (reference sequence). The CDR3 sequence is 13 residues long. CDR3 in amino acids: CASRTGTGGEQYF. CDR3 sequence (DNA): TGTGCCAGCAGAACCGGGACAGGGGGCGAGCAGTACTTC.

The CDR3: CASSRLPGSASIYGYTF. DNA of the CDR3: TGTGCCAGCAGCCGGCTGCCGGGATCCGCTTCTATCTATGGCTACACCTTC. The chain recombines TRBV4-2 with TRBJ1-2; unclear D gene. V lost 4 bases and J lost 4, with 22 bases in between. This CDR3 is built from 17 residues. Per germline, CDR1 LGHNA and CDR2 YNFKEQ.

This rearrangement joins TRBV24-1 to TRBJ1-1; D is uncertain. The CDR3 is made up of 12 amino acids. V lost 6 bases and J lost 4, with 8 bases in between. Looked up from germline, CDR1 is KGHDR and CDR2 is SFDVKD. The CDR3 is CATSYRGTEAFF. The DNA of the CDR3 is TGTGCCACCAGTTACCGGGGCACTGAAGCTTTCTTT.

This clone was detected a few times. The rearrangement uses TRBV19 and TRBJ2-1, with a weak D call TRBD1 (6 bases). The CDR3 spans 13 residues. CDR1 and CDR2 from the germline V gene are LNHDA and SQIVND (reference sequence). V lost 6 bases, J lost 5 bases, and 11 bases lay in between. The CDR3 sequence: CASRGSGDNEQFF. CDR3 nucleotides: TGTGCCAGTAGGGGATCAGGGGACAATGAGCAGTTCTTC.

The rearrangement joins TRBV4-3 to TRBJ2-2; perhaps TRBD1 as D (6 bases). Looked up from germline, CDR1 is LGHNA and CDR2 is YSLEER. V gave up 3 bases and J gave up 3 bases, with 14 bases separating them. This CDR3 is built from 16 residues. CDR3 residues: CASSQNWGQYTGELFF. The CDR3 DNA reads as TGCGCCAGCAGCCAGAACTGGGGGCAGTACACCGGGGAGCTGTTTTTT.

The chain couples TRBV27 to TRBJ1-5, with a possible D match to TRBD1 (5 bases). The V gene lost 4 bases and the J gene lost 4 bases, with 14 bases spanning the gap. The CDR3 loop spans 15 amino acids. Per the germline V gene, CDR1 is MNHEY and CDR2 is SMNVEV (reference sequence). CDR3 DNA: TGTGCCAGCAGTTCCTGGGGCGCGGGGAATCAGCCCCAGCATTTT. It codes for CASSSWGAGNQPQHF.

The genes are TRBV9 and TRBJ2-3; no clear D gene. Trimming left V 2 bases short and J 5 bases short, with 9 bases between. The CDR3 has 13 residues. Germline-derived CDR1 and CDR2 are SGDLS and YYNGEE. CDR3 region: CASSVNGGDTQYF. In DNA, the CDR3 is TGTGCCAGCAGCGTGAACGGCGGAGATACGCAGTATTTT.

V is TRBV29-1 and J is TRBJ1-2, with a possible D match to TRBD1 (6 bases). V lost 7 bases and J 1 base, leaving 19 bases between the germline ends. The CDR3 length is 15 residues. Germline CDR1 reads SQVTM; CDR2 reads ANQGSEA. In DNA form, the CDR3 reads TGCAGCGCTTTACAGGGTGGGTCACGTAACTATGGCTACACCTTC. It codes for CSALQGGSRNYGYTF.

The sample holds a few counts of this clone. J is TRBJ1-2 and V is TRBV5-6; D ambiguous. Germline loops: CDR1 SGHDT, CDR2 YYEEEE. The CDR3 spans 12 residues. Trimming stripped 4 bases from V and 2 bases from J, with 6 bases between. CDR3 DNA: TGTGCCAGCAGCCGTGTGAACTATGGCTACACCTTC. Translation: CASSRVNYGYTF.

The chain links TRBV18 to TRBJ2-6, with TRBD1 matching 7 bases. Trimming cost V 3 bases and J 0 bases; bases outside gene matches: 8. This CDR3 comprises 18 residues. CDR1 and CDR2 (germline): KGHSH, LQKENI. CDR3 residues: CASSPPGQHISGANVLTF. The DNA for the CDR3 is TGTGCCAGCTCACCGCCGGGACAGCATATCTCTGGGGCCAACGTCCTGACTTTC.

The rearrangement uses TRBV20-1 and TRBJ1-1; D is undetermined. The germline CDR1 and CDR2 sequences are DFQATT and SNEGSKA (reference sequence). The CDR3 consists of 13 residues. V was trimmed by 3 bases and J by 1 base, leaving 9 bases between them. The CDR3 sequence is CSASEQWNTEAFF. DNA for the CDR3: TGCAGTGCTAGTGAGCAGTGGAACACTGAAGCTTTCTTT.

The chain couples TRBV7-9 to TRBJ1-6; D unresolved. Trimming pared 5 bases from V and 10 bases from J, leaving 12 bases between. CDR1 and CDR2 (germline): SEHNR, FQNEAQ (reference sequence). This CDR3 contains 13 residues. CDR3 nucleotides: TGTGCCAGCAGCCTACCTGGAGAGTCACCCCTCCACTTT. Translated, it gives CASSLPGESPLHF. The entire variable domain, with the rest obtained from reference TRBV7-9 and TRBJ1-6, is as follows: DTGVSQNPRHKITKRGQNVTFRCDPISEHNRLYWYRQTLGQGPEFLTYFQNEAQLEKSRLLSDRFSAERPKGSFSTLEIQRTEQGDSAMYLCASSLPGESPLHFGNGTRLTVT.

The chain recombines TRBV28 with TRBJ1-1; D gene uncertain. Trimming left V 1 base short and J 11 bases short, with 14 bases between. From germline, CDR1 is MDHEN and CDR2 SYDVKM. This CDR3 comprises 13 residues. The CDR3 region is CASSLLHQVTAFF. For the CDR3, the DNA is TGTGCCAGCAGTTTATTACATCAGGTGACGGCTTTCTTT.

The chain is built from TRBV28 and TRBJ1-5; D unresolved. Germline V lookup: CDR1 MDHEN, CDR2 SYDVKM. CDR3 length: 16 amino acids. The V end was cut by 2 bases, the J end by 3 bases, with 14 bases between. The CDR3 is CASSLKVRPSNQPQHF. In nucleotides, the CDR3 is TGTGCCAGCAGTTTAAAGGTCAGGCCATCCAATCAGCCCCAGCATTTT. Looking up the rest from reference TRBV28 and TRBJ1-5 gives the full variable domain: DVKVTQSSRYLVKRTGEKVFLECVQDMDHENMFWYRQDPGLGLRLIYFSYDVKMKEKGDIPEGYSVSREKKERFSLILESASTNQTSMYLCASSLKVRPSNQPQHFGDGTRLSIL.

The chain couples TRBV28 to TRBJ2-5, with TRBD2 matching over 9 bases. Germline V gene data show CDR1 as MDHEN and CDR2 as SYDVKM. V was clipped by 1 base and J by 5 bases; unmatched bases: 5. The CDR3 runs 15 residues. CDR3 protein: CASSLSGGGAETQYF. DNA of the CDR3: TGTGCCAGCAGTTTATCAGGCGGGGGGGCTGAGACCCAGTACTTC. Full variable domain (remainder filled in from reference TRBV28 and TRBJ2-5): DVKVTQSSRYLVKRTGEKVFLECVQDMDHENMFWYRQDPGLGLRLIYFSYDVKMKEKGDIPEGYSVSREKKERFSLILESASTNQTSMYLCASSLSGGGAETQYFGPGTRLLVL.

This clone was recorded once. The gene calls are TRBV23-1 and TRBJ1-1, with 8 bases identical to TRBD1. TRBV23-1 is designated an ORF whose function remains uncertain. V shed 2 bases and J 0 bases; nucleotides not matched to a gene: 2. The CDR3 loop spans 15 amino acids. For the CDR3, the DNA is TGCGCCAGCAGTCAAGGACAGGGAATGAACACTGAAGCTTTCTTT. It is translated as CASSQGQGMNTEAFF.

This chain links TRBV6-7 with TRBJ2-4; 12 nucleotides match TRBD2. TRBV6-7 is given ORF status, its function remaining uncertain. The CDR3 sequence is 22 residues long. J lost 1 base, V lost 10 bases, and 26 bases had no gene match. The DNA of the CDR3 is TGTGCCATCCCGAGGGGCCCCGGGACCGACACTAGCGGGGGGCTGGCCAAAAACATTCAGTACTTC. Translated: CAIPRGPGTDTSGGLAKNIQYF.

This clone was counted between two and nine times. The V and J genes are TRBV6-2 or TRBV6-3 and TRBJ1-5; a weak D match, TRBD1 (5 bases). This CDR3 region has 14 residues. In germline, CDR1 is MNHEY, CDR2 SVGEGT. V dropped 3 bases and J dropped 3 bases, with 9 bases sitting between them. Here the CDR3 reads CASSYWGDNQPQHF. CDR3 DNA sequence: TGTGCCAGCAGTTATTGGGGGGACAATCAGCCCCAGCATTTT.

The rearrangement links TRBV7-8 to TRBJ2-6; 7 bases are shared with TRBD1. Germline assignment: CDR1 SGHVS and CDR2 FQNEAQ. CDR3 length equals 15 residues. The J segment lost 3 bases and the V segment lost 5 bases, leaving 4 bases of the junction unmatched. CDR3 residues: CASSPTGIGANVLTF. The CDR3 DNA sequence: TGTGCCAGCAGCCCGACAGGGATTGGGGCCAACGTCCTGACTTTC. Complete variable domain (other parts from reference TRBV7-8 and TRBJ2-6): GAGVSQSPRYKVAKRGQDVALRCDPISGHVSLFWYQQALGQGPEFLTYFQNEAQLDKSGLPSDRFFAERPEGSVSTLKIQRTQQEDSAVYLCASSPTGIGANVLTFGAGSRLTVL.

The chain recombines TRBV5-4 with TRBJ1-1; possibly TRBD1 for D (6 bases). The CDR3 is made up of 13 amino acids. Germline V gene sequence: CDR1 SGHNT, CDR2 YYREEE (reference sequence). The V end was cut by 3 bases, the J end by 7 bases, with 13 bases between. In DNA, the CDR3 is TGTGCCAGCAGCTCGTACGAGGGGGTTGAAGCTTTCTTT. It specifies CASSSYEGVEAFF.

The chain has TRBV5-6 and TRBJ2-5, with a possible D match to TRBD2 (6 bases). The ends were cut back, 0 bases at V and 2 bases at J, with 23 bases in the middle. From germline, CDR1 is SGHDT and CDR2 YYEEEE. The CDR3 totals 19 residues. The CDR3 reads CASSLGGGRALGGQETQYF. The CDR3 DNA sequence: TGTGCCAGCAGCTTGGGGGGAGGTAGGGCCCTTGGTGGACAAGAGACCCAGTACTTC.

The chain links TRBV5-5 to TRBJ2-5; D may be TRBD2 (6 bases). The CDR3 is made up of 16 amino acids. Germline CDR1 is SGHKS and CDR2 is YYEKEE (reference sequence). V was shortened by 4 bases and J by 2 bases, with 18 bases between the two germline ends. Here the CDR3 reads CASSPFQGGRQETQYF. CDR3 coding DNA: TGTGCCAGCAGCCCTTTTCAGGGAGGAAGGCAAGAGACCCAGTACTTC.

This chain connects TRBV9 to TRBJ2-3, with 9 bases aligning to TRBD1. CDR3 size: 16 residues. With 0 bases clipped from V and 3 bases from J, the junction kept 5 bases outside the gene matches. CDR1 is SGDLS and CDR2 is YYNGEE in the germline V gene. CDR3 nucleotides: TGTGCCAGCAGCGTAGGGGGACAGGGTGGGACAGATACGCAGTATTTT. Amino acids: CASSVGGQGGTDTQYF.

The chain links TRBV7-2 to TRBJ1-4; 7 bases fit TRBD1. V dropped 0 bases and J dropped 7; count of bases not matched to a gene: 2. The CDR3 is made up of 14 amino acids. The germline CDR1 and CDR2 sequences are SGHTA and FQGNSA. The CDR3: CASSLAGGFEKLFF. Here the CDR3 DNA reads TGTGCCAGCAGCTTAGCAGGGGGCTTTGAAAAACTGTTTTTT.

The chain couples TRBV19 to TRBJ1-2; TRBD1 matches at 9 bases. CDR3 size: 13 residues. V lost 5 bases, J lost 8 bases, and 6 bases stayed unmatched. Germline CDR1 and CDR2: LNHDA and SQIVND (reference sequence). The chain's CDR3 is CASSAGTGSGYTF. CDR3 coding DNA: TGTGCCAGTAGTGCCGGGACAGGGAGCGGCTACACCTTC. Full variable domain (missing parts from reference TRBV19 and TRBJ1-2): DGGITQSPKYLFRKEGQNVTLSCEQNLNHDAMYWYRQDPGQGLRLIYYSQIVNDFQKGDIAEGYSVSREKKESFPLTVTSAQKNPTAFYLCASSAGTGSGYTFGSGTRLTVV.